Sequencing of this T cell receptor beta chain was carried out in a study of cytomegalovirus exposure and HLA in healthy donors. Trimming removed 5 bases from V and 0 bases from J; junction bases left unmatched: 7. Germline V gives CDR1 MNHNY, CDR2 SVGAGI (reference sequence). This CDR3 is 16 amino acids long. The study ran its PCR with 60 Vbeta and 13 Jbeta primers. Only in-frame clones appear in the TCRdb table, and some are missing; sequencing was by immunoSEQ multiplex PCR. The sample records 150,000 to 200,000 clones, roughly 80% being singletons. The sequence was collected from a middle-aged man in good health and CMV-seronegative. Sequencing input: PBMCs. This chain links TRBV6-6 with TRBJ1-5, with 7 nucleotides matching TRBD1. DNA of the CDR3: TGTGCCAGCAGTACCAACAGGGGCGTTAGCAATCAGCCCCAGCATTTT. Its translation is CASSTNRGVSNQPQHF.